This T cell receptor (beta chain) was documented in a study of OX40 agonist ivuxolimab in advanced cancers. Study-level background: Treatment of patients was with ivuxolimab, an agonistic anti-OX40 (CD134) antibody. Two cutaneous melanoma patients and one hepatocellular carcinoma patient, three in all, had partial responses. Study-wide findings and caveats: Certain nonresponders additionally had low normalized T-cell clonal expansion.

For this clone: The antigen is not known.

The method was immunoSEQ multiplex PCR; TCRdb's version includes in-frame clones alone and lacks a portion of them. In the table there are roughly 77,000 clones, just under 95% of which are singletons. This TCR came from an adult with an advanced solid tumor such as melanoma, head and neck, liver or kidney cancer. The material was CD4+ or CD8+ T cells sorted from blood, obtained in a trial of the OX40 agonist ivuxolimab.

As DNA, the CDR3 is TGTGCCAGCAGTGAATTTGGAGAGGACTATAGAGCCAAAAACATTCAGTACTTC. This codes for CASSEFGEDYRAKNIQYF. The chain joins TRBV25-1 to TRBJ2-4; tentatively, D is TRBD2 (6 bases). Germline V gene lookup returns CDR1 MGHDK and CDR2 SYGVNS. The ends were cut back, 1 base at V and 0 bases at J, with 16 bases in the middle. The CDR3 is made up of 18 amino acids.